A selection of T cell receptor beta chains follows, all from one sample in a study of radiotherapy plus CTLA-4 blockade in lung cancer. Sequencing was performed with immunoSEQ multiplex PCR; in TCRdb, only in-frame clones are kept and a portion is missing. The sample carries roughly 90,000 clones, roughly 88% recorded once. The source was peripheral blood, collected from a patient treated with radiotherapy plus ipilimumab. The source is a human donor with non-small cell lung cancer that progressed on radiotherapy plus ipilimumab. Both conserved end residues are part of each CDR3. A D gene is named only where the DNA matches it firmly. Size tells how often a clone was seen (once, few, many) or the class of an expanded clone, and some rows leave it out.

v_call	clone_size	d_call	j_call	cdr3_nt	cdr3_aa
TRBV7-9	-	-	TRBJ2-7	TGTGCCAGCAGCTTAGATCTGACGGGAGCCCCCTACGAGCAGTACTTC	CASSLDLTGAPYEQYF
TRBV9	-	TRBD1	TRBJ1-1	TGTGCCAGCAGCGTAGGTCCCGGGACAGGGGTCCGGAACACTGAAGCTTTCTTT	CASSVGPGTGVRNTEAFF
TRBV6-6	-	TRBD1	TRBJ1-5	TGTGCCAGCAGTTCCACAGGGGGCAGACAGCCCCAGCATTTT	CASSSTGGRQPQHF
TRBV5-1	-	-	TRBJ1-5	TGCGCCAGCAGCCACGAGGGTGGCAATCAGCCCCAGCATTTT	CASSHEGGNQPQHF
TRBV6-5	-	-	TRBJ2-2	TGTGCCAGCAGTACTCGGGCCGGGGAGCTGTTTTTT	CASSTRAGELFF
TRBV5-1	-	-	TRBJ1-1	TGCGCCAGCAGCTCAAGGGGGACTGAAGCTTTCTTT	CASSSRGTEAFF
TRBV19	-	TRBD2	TRBJ2-7	TGTGCCAGTAGTCCTTGGACTAGCGGGAGGGCCTACGAGCAGTACTTC	CASSPWTSGRAYEQYF
TRBV29-1	-	-	TRBJ2-7	TGCAGCGTTGGGGGGATGAGGGCCGGAGTATTGTACGAGCAGTACTTC	CSVGGMRAGVLYEQYF
TRBV9	-	-	TRBJ2-3	TGTGCCAGCGCCCCTGACGGCACAGATACGCAGTATTTT	CASAPDGTDTQYF
TRBV11-2	-	TRBD1	TRBJ2-4	TGTGCCAGCAGCAGGGGACAGGGGGCTACCATTCAGTACTTC	CASSRGQGATIQYF
TRBV28	-	-	TRBJ1-4	TGTGCCAGCGGTATGTGGCGGGGGGGAGAAAAACTGTTTTTT	CASGMWRGGEKLFF
TRBV5-1	-	-	TRBJ1-1	TGCGCCAGCAGCTTGGCTGTTACCACTGAAGCTTTCTTT	CASSLAVTTEAFF
TRBV7-7	-	TRBD2	TRBJ2-1	TGTGCTAGCAGCTTGGGACTAGCGGGAGATGAGCAGTTCTTC	CASSLGLAGDEQFF
TRBV5-1	-	TRBD2	TRBJ2-7	TGCGCCAGCAGCTTGGACCTTCGACTAGCGGGAGATCTCGAGCAGTACTTC	CASSLDLRLAGDLEQYF
TRBV29-1	-	-	TRBJ1-2	TGCAGCGTTGAAGTGGCGGGCGGGTATGGCTACACCTTC	CSVEVAGGYGYTF
TRBV5-4	-	-	TRBJ1-2	TGTGCCAGCAGCTCGAGTAACGGGGTATATGGCTACACCTTC	CASSSSNGVYGYTF
TRBV2	once	TRBD1	TRBJ1-2	TGTGCCAGCAGTAGAACAGGGGGCTCTGGCTACACCTTC	CASSRTGGSGYTF
TRBV7-3	-	TRBD1	TRBJ2-7	TGTGCCAGCAGCTTACGGGAAGGGGGCGGTTTCGAGCAGTACTTC	CASSLREGGGFEQYF
TRBV27	-	-	TRBJ2-7	TGTGCCAGCAGTCCCCTCCGGACTACCCCTGGCGAGCAGTACTTC	CASSPLRTTPGEQYF
TRBV18	-	-	TRBJ2-1	TGTGCCAGCTCGCAGATAGGAACTGAGCAGTTCTTC	CASSQIGTEQFF
TRBV2	once	-	TRBJ1-1	TGTGCCAGCAGTAGACAGGTACTGACTGAAGCTTTCTTT	CASSRQVLTEAFF
TRBV5-8	-	-	TRBJ2-7	TGTGCCAGCAGCTTGCGTGGCGGATTCTCCTACGAGCAGTACTTC	CASSLRGGFSYEQYF